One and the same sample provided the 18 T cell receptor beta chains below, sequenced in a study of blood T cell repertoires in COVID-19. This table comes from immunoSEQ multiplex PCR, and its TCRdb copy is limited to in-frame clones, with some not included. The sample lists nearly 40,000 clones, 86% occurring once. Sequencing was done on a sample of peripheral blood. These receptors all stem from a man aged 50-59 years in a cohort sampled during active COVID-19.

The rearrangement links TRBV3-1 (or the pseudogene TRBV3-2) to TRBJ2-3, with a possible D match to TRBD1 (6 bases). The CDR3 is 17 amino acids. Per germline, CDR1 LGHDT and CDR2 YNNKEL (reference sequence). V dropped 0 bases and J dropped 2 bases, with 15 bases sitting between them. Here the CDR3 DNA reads TGTGCCAGCAGCCAAGATAATGGGGACACCATCACAGATACGCAGTATTTT. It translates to CASSQDNGDTITDTQYF.

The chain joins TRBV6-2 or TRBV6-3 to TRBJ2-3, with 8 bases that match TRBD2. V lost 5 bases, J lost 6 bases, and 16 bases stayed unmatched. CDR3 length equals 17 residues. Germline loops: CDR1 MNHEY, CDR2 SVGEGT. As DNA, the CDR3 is TGTGCCAGCAGTGCGCGGGGGGAGCAGGGGCAGACGGATACGCAGTATTTT. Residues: CASSARGEQGQTDTQYF.

CDR3 bases: TGTGCTTCCGGGGGGTGGAATCAGCCCCAGCATTTT. Its translation is CASGGWNQPQHF. J is TRBJ1-5 and V is TRBV9; a weak D match, TRBD1 (5 bases). The CDR3 covers 12 residues. Germline CDR1 and CDR2: SGDLS and YYNGEE.

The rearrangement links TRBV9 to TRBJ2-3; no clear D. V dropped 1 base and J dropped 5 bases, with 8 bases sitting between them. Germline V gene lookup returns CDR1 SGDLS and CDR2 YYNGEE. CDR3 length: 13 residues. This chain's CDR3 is CASSVQFKDTQYF. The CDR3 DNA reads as TGTGCCAGCAGCGTACAGTTCAAAGATACGCAGTATTTT.

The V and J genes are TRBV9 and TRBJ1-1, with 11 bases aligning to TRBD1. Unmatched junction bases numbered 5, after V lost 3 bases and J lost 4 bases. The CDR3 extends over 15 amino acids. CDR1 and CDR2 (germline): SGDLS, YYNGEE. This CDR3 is CASSGTGGWSTEAFF. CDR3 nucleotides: TGTGCCAGCAGCGGGACAGGGGGCTGGAGCACTGAAGCTTTCTTT.

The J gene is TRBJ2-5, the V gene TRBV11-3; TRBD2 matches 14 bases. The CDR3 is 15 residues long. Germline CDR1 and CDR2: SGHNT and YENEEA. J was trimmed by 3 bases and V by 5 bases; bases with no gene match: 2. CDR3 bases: TGTGCCAGCAGCGAGGGACTAGCGGGGGAAGAGACCCAGTACTTC. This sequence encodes CASSEGLAGEETQYF.

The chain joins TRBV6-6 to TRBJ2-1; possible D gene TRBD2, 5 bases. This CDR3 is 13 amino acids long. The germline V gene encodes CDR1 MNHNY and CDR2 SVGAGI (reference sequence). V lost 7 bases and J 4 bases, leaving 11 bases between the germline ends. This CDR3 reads CASKEALYNEQFF. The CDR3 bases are TGTGCCAGCAAGGAGGCCCTGTACAATGAGCAGTTCTTC.

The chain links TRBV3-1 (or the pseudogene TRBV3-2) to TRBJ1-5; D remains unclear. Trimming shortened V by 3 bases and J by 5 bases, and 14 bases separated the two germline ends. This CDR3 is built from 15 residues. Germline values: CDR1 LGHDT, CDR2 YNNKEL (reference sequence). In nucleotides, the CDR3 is TGTGCCAGCAGCCAGGGGAGCAGCAAGGATCAGCCCCAGCATTTT. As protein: CASSQGSSKDQPQHF.

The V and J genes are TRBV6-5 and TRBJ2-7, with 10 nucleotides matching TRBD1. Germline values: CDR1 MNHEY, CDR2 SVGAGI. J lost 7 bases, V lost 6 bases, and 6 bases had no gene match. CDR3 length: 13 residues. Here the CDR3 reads CASRAGTGAEQYV. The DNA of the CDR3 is TGTGCCAGCAGAGCCGGGACAGGGGCTGAGCAGTACGTC.

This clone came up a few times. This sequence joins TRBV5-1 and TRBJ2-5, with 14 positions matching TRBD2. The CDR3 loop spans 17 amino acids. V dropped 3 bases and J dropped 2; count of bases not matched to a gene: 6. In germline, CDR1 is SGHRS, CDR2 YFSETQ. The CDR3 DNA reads TGCGCCAGCAGCTCGGGGACTAGCGGGAGATTACAAGAGACCCAGTACTTC. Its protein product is CASSSGTSGRLQETQYF.

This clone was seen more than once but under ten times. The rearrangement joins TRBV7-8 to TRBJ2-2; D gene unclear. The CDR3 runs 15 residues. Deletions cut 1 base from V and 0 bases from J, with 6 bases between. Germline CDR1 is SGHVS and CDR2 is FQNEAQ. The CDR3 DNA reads TGTGCCAGCAGCTTAGTCTCAGCGAACACCGGGGAGCTGTTTTTT. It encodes CASSLVSANTGELFF. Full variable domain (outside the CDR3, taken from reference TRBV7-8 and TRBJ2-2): GAGVSQSPRYKVAKRGQDVALRCDPISGHVSLFWYQQALGQGPEFLTYFQNEAQLDKSGLPSDRFFAERPEGSVSTLKIQRTQQEDSAVYLCASSLVSANTGELFFGEGSRLTVL.

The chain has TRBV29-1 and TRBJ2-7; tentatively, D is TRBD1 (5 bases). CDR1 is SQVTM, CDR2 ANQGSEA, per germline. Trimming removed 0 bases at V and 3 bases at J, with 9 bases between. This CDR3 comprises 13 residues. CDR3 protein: CSVEDSRGYEQYF. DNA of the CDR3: TGCAGCGTTGAAGATTCTAGGGGCTACGAGCAGTACTTC.

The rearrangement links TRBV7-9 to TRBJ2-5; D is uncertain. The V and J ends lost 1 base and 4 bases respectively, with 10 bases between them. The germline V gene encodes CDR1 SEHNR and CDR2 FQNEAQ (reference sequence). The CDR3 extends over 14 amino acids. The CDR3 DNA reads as TGTGCCAGCAGCTTAGATATCCCCGGAGAGACCCAGTACTTC. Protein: CASSLDIPGETQYF.

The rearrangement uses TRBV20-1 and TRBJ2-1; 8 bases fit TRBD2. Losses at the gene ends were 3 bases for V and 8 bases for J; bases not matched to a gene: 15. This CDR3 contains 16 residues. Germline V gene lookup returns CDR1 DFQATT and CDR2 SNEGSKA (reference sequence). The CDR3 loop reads CSASSPRGGRVDEQFF. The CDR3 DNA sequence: TGCAGTGCTAGTTCCCCTCGGGGGGGGAGGGTTGATGAGCAGTTCTTC.

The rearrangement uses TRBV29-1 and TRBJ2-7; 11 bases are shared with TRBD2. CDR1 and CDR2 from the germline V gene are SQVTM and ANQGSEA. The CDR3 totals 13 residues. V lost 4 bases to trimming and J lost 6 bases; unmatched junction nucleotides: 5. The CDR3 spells CSVVLAGGREQYV. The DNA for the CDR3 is TGCAGCGTTGTCCTAGCGGGAGGACGCGAGCAGTACGTC.

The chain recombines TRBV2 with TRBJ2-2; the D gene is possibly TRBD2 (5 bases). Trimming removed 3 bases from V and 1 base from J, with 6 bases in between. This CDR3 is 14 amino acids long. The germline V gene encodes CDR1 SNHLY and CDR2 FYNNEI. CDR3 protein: CASSEDWNTGELFF. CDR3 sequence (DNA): TGTGCCAGCAGTGAGGACTGGAACACCGGGGAGCTGTTTTTT.

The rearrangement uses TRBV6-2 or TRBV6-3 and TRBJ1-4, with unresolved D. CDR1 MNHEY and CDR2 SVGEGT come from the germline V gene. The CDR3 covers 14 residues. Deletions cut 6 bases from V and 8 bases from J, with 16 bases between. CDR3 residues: CASSLGSDGEKLFF. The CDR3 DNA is TGTGCCAGCAGCCTCGGCTCTGACGGGGAAAAACTGTTTTTT.

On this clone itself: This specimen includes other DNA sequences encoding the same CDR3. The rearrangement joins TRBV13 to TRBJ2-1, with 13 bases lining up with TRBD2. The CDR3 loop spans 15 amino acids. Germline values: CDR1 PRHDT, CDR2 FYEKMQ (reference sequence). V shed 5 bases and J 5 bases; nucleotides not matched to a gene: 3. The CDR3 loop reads CASSPGLAGDNEQFF. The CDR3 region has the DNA TGTGCCAGCAGCCCCGGACTAGCGGGGGACAATGAGCAGTTCTTC.